This T cell receptor (beta chain) originates from a study of CD8+ T cells in alopecia areata (dated 2018 in TCRdb). For context, the study as a whole: The treated patients, all with moderate-to-severe alopecia areata, were enrolled in an open-label pilot trial of oral tofacitinib given at 5 to 10 mg twice daily. Patients received tofacitinib for 6 to 18 months and were then followed off drug for 6 months to check for delayed response and recurrence. Disease severity in treated patients was measured with the SALT score, which quantifies the percentage of affected scalp surface area. High-throughput TCRbeta sequencing was used to examine T cell clonal expansion in alopecia areata in both the C3H/HeJ mouse model and human patients. On the human side, TCRbeta sequencing was run on scalp tissue and on sorted CD4+ and CD8+ peripheral blood T cells from healthy controls and from alopecia areata patients with either patchy or totalis/universalis disease. Biopsies were taken from tofacitinib-treated patients at baseline and at 4 and 24 weeks of treatment, and a later scalp biopsy was taken in several of the tofacitinib-treated patients. Scalp clonality was compared among normal scalp (n=4), patchy alopecia areata scalp (n=8), and alopecia totalis/universalis scalp (n=8). RNA came from the PAXgene miRNA kit for fixed scalp, the miRNeasy kit for PBMCs, and the RNeasy kit for mouse skin. Amplification of TCRbeta CDR3 regions was done by immunoSEQ multiplex PCR using 35 Vbeta forward primers and 13 Jbeta reverse primers. What the study reported, not specific to this receptor: Many expanded lesional clones were found to persist in scalp and blood during tofacitinib treatment, and relapse after treatment cessation may be partly explained by this persistence. TCR sequences shared between patients were less clear than in mice, possibly partly because of HLA diversity in the patient population. Tofacitinib significantly decreased scalp clonality and the number of expanded CD8+ clones among the top 100 scalp clones. Compared with normal scalp, lesional scalp, particularly in alopecia totalis/universalis, had higher clonality and more expanded CD8+ clones, which suggests antigenic drive. Scalp TCR repertoire analysis is complicated because resident alphabeta T cells in normal human skin are also sequenced, whereas mouse skin is dominated by gammadelta T cells. Because the treated cohort was small and had only one nonresponder, larger studies are needed to examine links between baseline CD8+ expansion and response.

Library construction relied on the immunoSEQ multiplex PCR assay. For TCR sequencing, RNA was extracted from every sample and reverse transcribed into cDNA to serve as template. SuperScript III was used for first-strand cDNA synthesis, primed with a 2:1 mix of oligo-dT and random hexamers. A synthetic immune receptor repertoire was used to gauge amplification bias, and whatever bias remained was removed computationally. As for how the authors treated the data: After raw reads were preprocessed to remove errors, the CDR3 was defined following IMGT conventions as running from the conserved cysteine to phenylalanine. Clonality was calculated as 1 minus Shannon entropy normalized by log2 of the number of productive unique TCRs. Whether each scalp clone was CD4 or CD8 was inferred by checking scalp TCRbeta sequences against the CD4 and CD8 repertoires from sorted blood. TCRdb stores this immuneACCESS table with in-frame sequences only. Part of the clones is absent; in the studies checked, under half of the shortfall reflects unresolved V genes, and no reason is known for the rest. V, J and clone size are taken as reported in that table, and D and trimming were inferred from the DNA itself. This sample holds under 150,000 clones; 61% were observed only once. 4.5% to 6% of the sample is held by the ten biggest clonotypes.

Counted from cysteine to phenylalanine, this CDR3 has 15 amino acids. The CDR3 DNA has 45 bases and is translated from base 1. Relative to germline, V is 1 base shorter and J is 0 bases shorter, with 9 bases between their ends. CDR1 and CDR2, looked up from the germline V gene, are MGHRA and YSYEKL. As concerns this clone: Its antigen is still unknown. Base qualities are not recorded, but no much larger clone differs from it by a single base.

The time point label on this specimen signifies: about 4 weeks on oral tofacitinib. The treatment or condition label, as the study defines it: oral pan-JAK inhibitor, 5-10 mg twice daily. From alopecia areata patients, peripheral blood was collected along with lesional scalp punch biopsies. PBMCs were separated by density centrifugation and stained for CD3, CD4 and CD8, after which CD4+ and CD8+ T cells were sorted on a FACSAria. The receptor comes from a human donor with alopecia areata. Recombination joined TRBV4-1 with TRBJ1-2, with the D gene not clear enough to name. Sequenced here: CD4+ T cells sorted from blood, sampled at week 4, from a patient treated with tofacitinib. The DNA sequence is as follows: TGCGCCAGCAGCCAAGCGGGTCCAGCTAACTATGGCTACACCTTC. Its product reads: CASSQAGPANYGYTF.